This T cell receptor beta chain emerged from a study of response to subunit inactivated influenza vaccine. Study conclusions and caveats: The authors proposed limited new T cell recruitment per seasonal influenza vaccination.

TCRdb fed the RT-PCR reads into MiXCR, producing one record per CDR3 protein. The sample contains about 580,000 distinct CDR3 sequences, about 15% of which appear only once. V dropped 3 bases and J dropped 3 bases, with 20 bases sitting between them. Germline assignment: CDR1 LGHNA and CDR2 YSLEER. The CDR3 length is 17 residues. This clonotype was seen only a few times. Its antigen is unknown. The chain couples TRBV4-3 to TRBJ1-1; D is perhaps TRBD1 (6 bases). The sequence came from a man aged 50 to 60 who received an inactivated influenza vaccine. The sample here was PBMCs from blood, taken less than 13 days after vaccination. CDR3 nucleotides: TGCGCCAGCAGCCATGACTCCTCTCAGGGGTGGGACACTGAAGCTTTCTTT. This translates into CASSHDSSQGWDTEAFF.